The 15 T cell receptor beta chains below all came from one sample that was sequenced in a study of blood T cell repertoires in COVID-19. Clones were sequenced by immunoSEQ multiplex PCR, and TCRdb holds only the in-frame ones, with some missing. The sample contains about 140,000 clones, 80% to 85% of which appear only once. Sequenced: PBMCs or T cells enriched from blood (not recorded which). All receptors derive from a man aged 35 to 55 with acute COVID-19.

The chain recombines TRBV5-8 with TRBJ1-1, with D hard to call. The CDR3 covers 15 residues. The ends were cut back, 0 bases at V and 3 bases at J, with 12 bases in the middle. Germline loops: CDR1 SGHTS, CDR2 YDEGEE. The CDR3 reads CASSLEVGEDTEAFF. CDR3 nucleotide sequence: TGTGCCAGCAGCTTGGAAGTAGGAGAAGACACTGAAGCTTTCTTT.

V is TRBV27 and J is TRBJ2-7; D is possibly TRBD1 (5 bases). The V and J ends lost 0 bases and 4 bases respectively, with 10 bases between them. This CDR3 comprises 14 residues. Germline lookup yields CDR1 MNHEY and CDR2 SMNVEV (reference sequence). For the CDR3, the DNA is TGTGCCAGCAGTTTATCGGCAGGGCTATACGAGCAGTACTTC. It codes for CASSLSAGLYEQYF.

CDR3 DNA: TGTGCCTGGATGGGGCCTATGATGGATTCACCCCTCCACTTT. It is translated as CAWMGPMMDSPLHF. The rearrangement links TRBV30 to TRBJ1-6; possible D gene TRBD1, 5 bases. This CDR3 has 14 amino acids. The germline CDR1 and CDR2 sequences are GTSNPN and SVGIG (reference sequence). Trimming cost V 4 bases and J 8 bases, with 15 bases left between them.

This chain connects TRBV7-9 to TRBJ2-5, with 8 bases lining up with TRBD1. Trimming took 6 bases from V and 4 from J; bases not matched to a gene: 4. The CDR3 has 13 amino acids. Germline CDR1 SEHNR, CDR2 FQNEAQ (reference sequence). This chain's CDR3 is CASSSTGAETQYF. The DNA of the CDR3 is TGTGCCAGCAGTTCGACAGGGGCAGAGACCCAGTACTTC.

V is TRBV11-2 and J is TRBJ2-3, with TRBD1 matching 8 bases. Germline CDR1 SGHAT, CDR2 FQNNGV. This CDR3 is built from 13 residues. Germline trimming cut 2 bases from V and 14 bases from J; bases unmatched to any gene: 9. Here the CDR3 reads CASSLTSRGPAYF. The CDR3 coding sequence is TGTGCCAGCAGCTTAACTTCCAGGGGGCCTGCGTATTTT.

The chain recombines TRBV20-1 with TRBJ2-7; 7 nucleotides match TRBD1. The germline V gene encodes CDR1 DFQATT and CDR2 SNEGSKA (reference sequence). The CDR3 covers 13 residues. Germline trimming cut 3 bases from V and 2 bases from J; bases unmatched to any gene: 4. DNA of the CDR3: TGCAGTGCTAGTACGGGACAGACCTACGAGCAGTACTTC. It codes for CSASTGQTYEQYF.

This chain links TRBV6-5 with TRBJ1-1, with 7 bases aligning to TRBD1. The J segment lost 4 bases and the V segment lost 2 bases, leaving 4 bases of the junction unmatched. Germline V CDR1 and CDR2: MNHEY, SVGAGI. The CDR3 runs to 14 residues. CDR3 in DNA: TGTGCCAGCAGTTACGGGGCAGGGGGCACTGAAGCTTTCTTT. Amino acids: CASSYGAGGTEAFF.

The chain couples TRBV2 to TRBJ2-3; 9 bases are a match to TRBD2. V lost 6 bases, J lost 3 bases, and 4 bases stayed unmatched. The CDR3 consists of 14 residues. Germline CDR1 SNHLY, CDR2 FYNNEI. CDR3 amino acids: CASSRLAGTDTQYF. In DNA form, the CDR3 reads TGTGCCAGCAGCCGGCTAGCGGGGACAGATACGCAGTATTTT.

The chain recombines TRBV7-9 with TRBJ2-3; 7 bases fit TRBD1. The V segment lost 2 bases and the J segment 2 bases; nucleotides outside the gene matches: 7. This CDR3 comprises 16 residues. The germline gives CDR1 SEHNR, CDR2 FQNEAQ (reference sequence). The CDR3 protein is CASSLYGTAFTDTQYF. The CDR3 DNA reads as TGTGCCAGCAGCTTATATGGGACAGCCTTCACAGATACGCAGTATTTT.

This clone has only one observation. The rearrangement joins TRBV7-8 to TRBJ2-5; 9 positions agree with TRBD1. The junction had 12 bases not matched to a gene; V was cut back by 8 bases and J by 5 bases. CDR1 is SGHVS and CDR2 is FQNEAQ in the germline V gene. The CDR3 runs to 15 residues. This CDR3 is CASGGTGQVHETQYF. In DNA, the CDR3 is TGTGCCAGCGGGGGGACAGGGCAAGTTCACGAGACCCAGTACTTC.

The table lists this clone with a count of one. The chain employs TRBV9 and TRBJ2-1, with 8 bases identical to TRBD1. Per germline, CDR1 SGDLS and CDR2 YYNGEE. CDR3 size: 15 residues. The V segment lost 0 bases and the J segment 4 bases; nucleotides outside the gene matches: 3. The chain's CDR3 is CASSVVQGGYNEQFF. The DNA of the CDR3 is TGTGCCAGCAGCGTAGTACAGGGGGGTTACAATGAGCAGTTCTTC.

The V and J genes are TRBV28 and TRBJ1-6, with 7 nucleotides matching TRBD1. The V gene's germline CDR1 is MDHEN and CDR2 SYDVKM. This CDR3 is built from 18 residues. V gave up 6 bases and J gave up 5 bases; unmatched junction bases: 16. DNA for the CDR3: TGTGCCAGCAGACCCCCGGGGCAGGGGGATCCTAATAATTCACCCCTCCACTTT. The encoded protein is CASRPPGQGDPNNSPLHF.

The V and J genes are TRBV7-7 and TRBJ2-1; maybe TRBD1 (6 bases). CDR3 length: 13 residues. Trimming stripped 3 bases from V and 5 bases from J, with 8 bases between. CDR1 and CDR2 (germline): SSHAT, FNYEAQ (reference sequence). CDR3 in amino acids: CASSLDSHNEQFF. Here the CDR3 DNA reads TGTGCCAGCAGCTTGGACAGCCACAATGAGCAGTTCTTC.

The chain recombines TRBV15 with TRBJ1-6, with D possibly TRBD1 on 6 matching bases. V lost 0 bases and J 5 bases, leaving 11 bases between the germline ends. CDR3 size: 16 residues. Germline CDR1 and CDR2: LNHNV and YYDKDF (reference sequence). DNA for the CDR3: TGTGCCACCAGCAGAGATCTCAACAGGGATAATTCACCCCTCCACTTT. Residues: CATSRDLNRDNSPLHF.

This chain joins TRBV7-8 and TRBJ1-5; D may be TRBD1 (5 bases). Trimming took 5 bases from V and 0 from J, leaving 20 bases between them. Germline V gives CDR1 SGHVS, CDR2 FQNEAQ. The CDR3 runs 18 residues. Here the CDR3 reads CASSPVQGLHYSNQPQHF. The CDR3 bases are TGTGCCAGCAGCCCCGTCCAGGGCCTACATTATAGCAATCAGCCCCAGCATTTT.